This T cell receptor (beta chain) was found in a study of T cell repertoires in cytomegalovirus infection (dated by TCRdb to about 2019). Turning to the overall study: The peptide stimulations were aimed at well-studied HLA-B-restricted epitopes as well as recently identified HLA-C-restricted CMV epitopes, whose presentation resists viral immunomodulation. The HLA type of each donor mattered for the analysis, because public TCR beta signatures pointed to carriage of CMV infection along with the matching HLA type. Points the paper makes about the study in general: In both this cohort and an independent roughly 350-donor cohort, the cumulative frequency of public TCR beta family members distinguished carriers of CMV infection plus the relevant HLA type. In the ex vivo response, HLA-C-restricted CMV-specific TCR beta clonotypes were dominant, and in two of eight donors the single most frequent clonotype came from this HLA-C-restricted group.

This clonotype has a single count. What this receptor recognizes is not known. Per-base quality was not reported, and no clone a single base away is much larger than it. One read gives only weak evidence. CDR1 and CDR2 are read off the germline V gene as SQVTM and ANQGSEA. V is reduced by 2 bases and J by 6 bases, leaving a spacing of 14 bases between them. From the cysteine up to the phenylalanine, the CDR3 has a length of 13 residues. The sequence is cut down to CDR3 DNA, 39 bases in frame from base 1. The reads were generated on an Illumina HiSeq 1500. The public reads were quality trimmed at Q25 with fastp and then assembled into clones with MiXCR by TCRdb, keeping productive beta chains. Under each unique CDR3 protein, matching rows form one entry showing the most common genes and DNA. For this sample the table gives under 95,000 distinct CDR3 sequences, of which approximately 45% were detected only once. The top ten constitute roughly 93% of the sample.

Explained via the paper, the treatment or condition label denotes: in vitro stimulation with specific CMV peptide epitopes to enrich CMV-specific T cells. The chain links TRBV29-1 with TRBJ2-7, with no D gene named confidently. This specimen was CD8+ T cells from cultured PBMCs, taken from culture after CMV antigen stimulation. The TCR originated in a human donor in good health (CMV status not recorded). Some clones in this sample may be carry-over from other donors' samples. CDR3 region: CSVEFRATPEQYF. Read as DNA, the sequence is TGCAGCGTTGAATTTCGAGCTACCCCCGAGCAGTACTTC.